Each of the 26 T cell receptor beta chains below was sequenced from the same sample in a study of CD8 T cells in Susac syndrome. Reverse transcription used about 0.45 to 1 ug RNA and random hexamers. TCRdb reprocessed the immunoSEQ multiplex PCR reads with MiXCR, giving one entry per CDR3 protein. The sample yields about 70,000 distinct CDR3 sequences, 96% seen once. Material: CD4+ T cells from PBMCs. The receptors were sampled from a human donor with multiple sclerosis.

The chain is built from TRBV3-1 and TRBJ2-1; TRBD2 agrees at 7 bases. The V segment lost 5 bases and the J segment 5 bases; nucleotides outside the gene matches: 12. This CDR3 is 16 amino acids long. CDR1 LGHDT and CDR2 YNNKEL come from the germline V gene (reference sequence). This chain's CDR3 is CASSITGLAENNEQFF. CDR3 nucleotide sequence: TGTGCCAGCAGCATCACGGGGCTAGCGGAAAACAATGAGCAGTTCTTC.

The chain has TRBV11-2 and TRBJ2-1, with 7 bases that match TRBD1. This CDR3 contains 16 residues. The germline CDR1 and CDR2 sequences are SGHAT and FQNNGV. With 6 bases clipped from V and 7 bases from J, the junction kept 15 bases outside the gene matches. In DNA form, the CDR3 reads TGTGCCAGCAGACCGGCCGGGACAGCTCTTATTAATGAGCAGTTCTTC. Protein sequence: CASRPAGTALINEQFF.

The chain carries TRBV30 and TRBJ2-1; D perhaps matches TRBD1 (6 bases). The V gene lost 3 bases and the J gene lost 0 bases, with 12 bases spanning the gap. The germline V gene encodes CDR1 GTSNPN and CDR2 SVGIG (reference sequence). The CDR3 is 15 amino acids. CDR3 amino acids: CAWRDRIYSYNEQFF. The CDR3 bases are TGTGCCTGGAGAGACAGGATTTACTCCTACAATGAGCAGTTCTTC.

The CDR3 nucleotides are TGTGCCAGCAGCTCACAGGGGGCTGAATACGAGCAGTACTTC. This gives the protein CASSSQGAEYEQYF. The rearrangement joins TRBV5-5 to TRBJ2-7; 9 bases agree with TRBD1. Per germline, CDR1 SGHKS and CDR2 YYEKEE (reference sequence). There are 14 residues in the CDR3. Trimming took 3 bases from V and 4 from J; bases not matched to a gene: 5.

Here the CDR3 reads CASSLDPSGDEQFF. In DNA form, the CDR3 reads TGCGCCAGCAGCTTGGACCCTAGCGGGGATGAGCAGTTCTTC. The chain is built from TRBV5-1 and TRBJ2-1, with 9 bases aligning to TRBD2. The CDR3 spans 14 residues. Germline V gives CDR1 SGHRS, CDR2 YFSETQ. With V trimmed by 0 bases and J by 8 bases, 3 bases remained unmatched.

V is TRBV11-3 and J is TRBJ2-1; no clear D gene. The CDR3 is 11 residues long. Germline V gene sequence: CDR1 SGHNT, CDR2 YENEEA. The ends were cut back, 5 bases at V and 5 bases at J, with 4 bases in the middle. The CDR3 nucleotides are TGTGCCAGCAGCCGTGACAATGAGCAGTTCTTC. Translating gives CASSRDNEQFF.

The V gene is TRBV20-1, the J gene TRBJ2-1; the D is unclear. V shed 0 bases and J shed 6 bases, with 12 bases lying between them. The CDR3 runs to 14 residues. Per the germline V gene, CDR1 is DFQATT and CDR2 is SNEGSKA (reference sequence). The chain's CDR3 is CSARDSSNRNEQFF. The DNA of the CDR3 is TGCAGTGCTAGAGATTCTAGTAATCGCAATGAGCAGTTCTTC.

This chain links TRBV7-2 with TRBJ1-5; D is undetermined. Germline lookup yields CDR1 SGHTA and CDR2 FQGNSA. CDR3 size: 15 residues. V dropped 1 base and J dropped 0 bases, with 7 bases sitting between them. This CDR3 is CASSLVSGSNQPQHF. The CDR3 DNA reads as TGTGCCAGCAGCTTAGTGAGCGGTAGCAATCAGCCCCAGCATTTT.

The chain links TRBV5-1 to TRBJ1-1; the match to TRBD1 covers 7 bases. The CDR3 extends over 13 amino acids. V lost 4 bases, J lost 2 bases, and 2 bases stayed unmatched. Germline CDR1 is SGHRS and CDR2 is YFSETQ. CDR3 bases: TGCGCCAGCAGCCAGGGGGTTAACACTGAAGCTTTCTTT. Encoded protein: CASSQGVNTEAFF.

V usage is TRBV27 and J usage is TRBJ1-2; D is possibly TRBD1 (5 bases). The germline V and J ends were trimmed by 6 bases and 1 base, with 15 bases remaining between them. The CDR3 length is 15 residues. CDR1 and CDR2 from the germline V gene are MNHEY and SMNVEV (reference sequence). Written as DNA, the CDR3 is TGTGCCAGCAGAAGTCCCGGGACTAATAACTATGGCTACACCTTC. This translates into CASRSPGTNNYGYTF.

The V gene is TRBV13, the J gene TRBJ1-2; no clear D. CDR1 PRHDT and CDR2 FYEKMQ come from the germline V gene (reference sequence). Trimming removed 3 bases from V and 4 bases from J, with 9 bases in between. The CDR3 runs 13 residues. Here the CDR3 reads CASSFTGSYGYTF. CDR3 nucleotide sequence: TGTGCCAGCAGCTTTACGGGGAGCTATGGCTACACCTTC.

The chain is built from TRBV7-2 and TRBJ2-7, with D maybe TRBD1 (6 bases). This CDR3 contains 15 residues. V was pared by 0 bases and J by 5 bases, with 14 bases between. The germline V gene has CDR1 SGHTA and CDR2 FQGNSA. This CDR3 reads CASSLALVGGNEQYF. CDR3 nucleotides: TGTGCCAGCAGCTTAGCTCTCGTAGGGGGAAACGAGCAGTACTTC. The entire variable domain, with the rest obtained from reference TRBV7-2 and TRBJ2-7, is as follows: GAGVSQSPSNKVTEKGKDVELRCDPISGHTALYWYRQSLGQGLEFLIYFQGNSAPDKSGLPSDRFSAERTGGSVSTLTIQRTQQEDSAVYLCASSLALVGGNEQYFGPGTRLTVT.

The chain combines TRBV5-1 with TRBJ2-3; 7 nucleotides align to TRBD1. The CDR3 totals 15 residues. Trimming removed 0 bases from V and 2 bases from J; junction bases left unmatched: 3. Germline CDR1 and CDR2: SGHRS and YFSETQ. CDR3 in amino acids: CASSLGDRLTDTQYF. The CDR3 DNA reads TGCGCCAGCAGCTTGGGGGACAGACTCACAGATACGCAGTATTTT.

CDR3 nucleotide sequence: TGTGCCAGCAAGGTAGGGGGCCACAATGAGCAGTTCTTC. Its protein is CASKVGGHNEQFF. The chain links TRBV2 to TRBJ2-1; the match to TRBD1 covers 7 bases. Germline CDR1 is SNHLY and CDR2 is FYNNEI. J lost 5 bases, V lost 7 bases, and 5 bases had no gene match. The CDR3 spans 13 residues.

This chain joins TRBV20-1 and TRBJ2-7; 7 bases align to TRBD2. After removal of 6 bases from V and 4 bases from J, the junction contained 9 bases not matched to a gene. CDR1 is DFQATT, CDR2 SNEGSKA, per germline (reference sequence). There are 13 residues in the CDR3. The CDR3 DNA is TGCAGTGCCCTACCGGGGGGATCTTACGAGCAGTACTTC. Protein sequence: CSALPGGSYEQYF.

The chain is built from TRBV5-1 and TRBJ2-7; 7 nucleotides match TRBD1. The CDR3 contains 13 residues. Trimming at V came to 5 bases and at J to 6 bases, leaving 8 bases not matched to a gene. Germline V gives CDR1 SGHRS, CDR2 YFSETQ. The DNA for the CDR3 is TGCGCCAGCAGTACGAGGACAGGACTCGAGCAGTACTTC. Its translation is CASSTRTGLEQYF.

The CDR3, as DNA: TGCAGCGTCCGACAGGGAGGGGAGACCCAGTACTTC. This translates into CSVRQGGETQYF. This chain connects TRBV29-1 to TRBJ2-5; D may correspond to TRBD1 or TRBD2 (7 bases each). The V end was cut by 6 bases, the J end by 5 bases, with 13 bases between. This CDR3 region has 12 residues. Germline CDR1 is SQVTM and CDR2 is ANQGSEA.

The rearrangement joins TRBV12-3 or TRBV12-4 to TRBJ2-1, with D maybe TRBD2 (5 bases). V lost 4 bases to trimming and J lost 0 bases, with 16 bases between them. The length of the CDR3 is 17 residues. The DNA for the CDR3 is TGTGCCAGCAGTTCGGACTCGACTGGGAGCTCCTACAATGAGCAGTTCTTC. Protein sequence: CASSSDSTGSSYNEQFF.

This chain uses TRBV20-1 with TRBJ1-5; 7 nucleotides match TRBD1. Germline assignment: CDR1 DFQATT and CDR2 SNEGSKA (reference sequence). The CDR3 extends over 14 amino acids. J gave up 7 bases and V 5 bases, and 11 bases lay outside the gene matches. The chain's CDR3 is CSAVLGDRRQPQHF. As DNA, the CDR3 is TGCAGTGCTGTCTTGGGGGACAGAAGACAGCCCCAGCATTTT.

V is TRBV30 and J is TRBJ1-3; D is unclear. Germline V gene data show CDR1 as GTSNPN and CDR2 as SVGIG (reference sequence). CDR3 length: 12 amino acids. Trimming cost V 4 bases and J 2 bases, with 6 bases left between them. The CDR3 loop reads CAWMDAGNTIYF. Here the CDR3 DNA reads TGTGCCTGGATGGACGCTGGAAACACCATATATTTT. The whole variable domain, filled in from reference TRBV30 and TRBJ1-3, reads SQTIHQWPATLVQPVGSPLSLECTVEGTSNPNLYWYRQAAGRGLQLLFYSVGIGQISSEVPQNLSASRPQDRQFILSSKKLLLSDSGFYLCAWMDAGNTIYFGEGSWLTVV.

This clonotype was seen a single time. The rearrangement joins TRBV24-1 to TRBJ1-6, with D possibly TRBD1 on 6 matching bases. Germline V lookup: CDR1 KGHDR, CDR2 SFDVKD. Trimming took off 3 bases at V and 8 bases at J, with 16 bases between the two ends. The CDR3 is 16 amino acids. The CDR3: CATSDPSAGADSPLHF. CDR3 nucleotides: TGTGCCACCAGTGATCCATCGGCAGGGGCGGATTCACCCCTCCACTTT.

In nucleotides, the CDR3 is TGCGCCAGCAGCAAACGAACCAATAATTCACCCCTCCACTTT. Encoded protein: CASSKRTNNSPLHF. The rearrangement links TRBV4-3 to TRBJ1-6; D is unclear. CDR1 LGHNA and CDR2 YSLEER come from the germline V gene. V was clipped by 5 bases and J by 5 bases, with 10 bases between them. This CDR3 spans 14 amino acids.

This rearrangement joins TRBV6-1 to TRBJ2-1, with TRBD2 matching 12 bases. V trimming: 7 bases; J trimming: 7 bases; junction bases outside the gene matches: 11. Germline V gives CDR1 MNHNS, CDR2 SASEGT. The CDR3 totals 16 residues. CDR3 DNA: TGTGCCAGCACCCGACGGTCTAGCGGGGGGGCGAATGAGCAGTTCTTC. This gives the protein CASTRRSSGGANEQFF.

The chain combines TRBV11-3 with TRBJ2-1, with 10 nucleotides matching TRBD1. The CDR3 is 14 amino acids. Germline V lookup: CDR1 SGHNT, CDR2 YENEEA. V was clipped by 7 bases and J by 9 bases; unmatched bases: 9. CDR3 residues: CASTRGTGVGEQFF. CDR3 coding DNA: TGTGCCAGCACCCGCGGGACAGGGGTAGGTGAGCAGTTCTTC.

The chain employs TRBV5-4 and TRBJ1-1, with a possible D match to TRBD1 (6 bases). Germline V lookup: CDR1 SGHNT, CDR2 YYREEE (reference sequence). The CDR3 contains 14 residues. Between the trimmed V and J ends, which lost 4 bases and 10 bases, there was a span of 20 bases. The chain's CDR3 is CASSQLGQPQGAFF. The CDR3 DNA is TGTGCCAGCAGCCAACTAGGACAGCCTCAAGGAGCTTTCTTT.

This clonotype was detected only once. The V and J genes are TRBV7-8 and TRBJ2-5, with TRBD1 matching over 8 bases. CDR1 is SGHVS and CDR2 is FQNEAQ in the germline V gene. The CDR3 contains 15 residues. V dropped 0 bases and J dropped 9; count of bases not matched to a gene: 9. Here the CDR3 reads CASSLAGTGRHAQYF. The CDR3 DNA reads as TGTGCCAGCAGCTTAGCCGGGACAGGACGACATGCCCAGTACTTC.